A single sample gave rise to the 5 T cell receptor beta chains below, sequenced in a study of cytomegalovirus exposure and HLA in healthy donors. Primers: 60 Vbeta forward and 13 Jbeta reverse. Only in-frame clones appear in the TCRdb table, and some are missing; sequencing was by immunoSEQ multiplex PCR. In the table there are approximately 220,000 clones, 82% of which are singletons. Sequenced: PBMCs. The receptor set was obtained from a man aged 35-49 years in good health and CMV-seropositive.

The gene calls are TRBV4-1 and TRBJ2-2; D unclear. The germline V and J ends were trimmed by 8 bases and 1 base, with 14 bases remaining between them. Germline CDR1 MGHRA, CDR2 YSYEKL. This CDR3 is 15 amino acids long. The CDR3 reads CASRTLTGNTGELFF. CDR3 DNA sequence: TGCGCCAGCCGAACCTTAACGGGGAACACCGGGGAGCTGTTTTTT.

CDR3 coding DNA: TGTGCCAGCAGTTTACCAGGGGCAATGACTGAAGCTTTCTTT. Translated, it gives CASSLPGAMTEAFF. The chain links TRBV28 to TRBJ1-1; possible D gene TRBD1, 6 bases. CDR1 and CDR2 from the germline V gene are MDHEN and SYDVKM. The V end lost 2 bases, the J end lost 5 bases, and 12 bases lay between the germline ends. This CDR3 is built from 14 residues. The variable domain in full, completed from reference TRBV28 and TRBJ1-1, reads DVKVTQSSRYLVKRTGEKVFLECVQDMDHENMFWYRQDPGLGLRLIYFSYDVKMKEKGDIPEGYSVSREKKERFSLILESASTNQTSMYLCASSLPGAMTEAFFGQGTRLTVV.

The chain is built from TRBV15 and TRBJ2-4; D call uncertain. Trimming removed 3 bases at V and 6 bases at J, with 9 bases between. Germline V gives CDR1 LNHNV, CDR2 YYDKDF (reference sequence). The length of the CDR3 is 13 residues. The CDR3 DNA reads TGTGCCACCAGCAGGGGCGCCCCAAACATTCAGTACTTC. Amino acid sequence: CATSRGAPNIQYF.

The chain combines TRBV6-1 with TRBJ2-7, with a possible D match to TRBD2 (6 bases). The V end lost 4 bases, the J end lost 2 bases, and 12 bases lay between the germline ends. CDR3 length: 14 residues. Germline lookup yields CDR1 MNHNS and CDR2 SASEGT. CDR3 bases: TGTGCCAGCAGTGTCTCTAGCGCTGCCTACGAGCAGTACTTC. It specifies CASSVSSAAYEQYF.

The chain's CDR3 is CASSDLETVYEQYV. CDR3 nucleotides: TGTGCCAGCAGTGATCTTGAGACAGTCTACGAGCAGTACGTC. The rearrangement links TRBV6-1 to TRBJ2-7, with D possibly matching TRBD1 (5 bases). Germline CDR1 and CDR2: MNHNS and SASEGT. Trimming shortened V by 3 bases and J by 3 bases, and 12 bases separated the two germline ends. The CDR3 is 14 residues long.